Listed here is a single T cell receptor beta chain. Its antigen specificity is not known. Base qualities were left out, and no much larger clone turns up one base away. The data stem from a study of identical twins (dated by TCRdb to 2016 to 2017). With respect to the entire study: The study deep-sequenced TCR alpha and beta repertoires from monozygotic twins, unrelated adults of various ages and cord blood to test whether fetal clonotypes persist. Replicate twin experiments were performed at different times using different library preparation protocols to rule out contamination. The paper's findings and limits, for the study overall: Invariant T cells such as MAIT and iNKT could partly confound zero-insertion analyses, though diverse VJ usage argued against this for most clonotypes. The excess sharing between twins in beta out-of-frame sequences was weaker because fewer shared sequences reduced the signal-to-noise ratio. Abundant cord blood beta clonotypes had fewer insertions, young adult naive repertoires showed a similar but weaker trend, and memory repertoires showed no such trend. Because the same donors could not be followed over many years, the conclusions relied on cross-sectional statistical analysis. Out-of-frame TCR alpha sequences shared between twins showed an excess of low generation-probability sequences compared with coincidental sharing between unrelated individuals. In monozygotic twins, recombination models systematically underestimated out-of-frame TCR alpha sharing, but the models matched the sharing seen between unrelated individuals.

Library preparation was by 5' RACE. Sequencing took place on an Illumina HiSeq 2000. Template switching introduced a universal primer binding site; the final cDNA contained a unique molecular identifier, enabling accurate counting of TCR cDNA molecules. First-strand cDNA for TCR alpha and beta chains was synthesized from specific primers in the conserved constant-segment region. To control for contamination, each cDNA library was double barcoded with a SMART-Mk sample barcode plus Illumina barcodes. TruSeq adapter sequences and Illumina sample barcodes were added in two successive PCR steps. The TCR alpha and beta cDNA libraries were sequenced on the Illumina HiSeq platform using custom primers. The authors' pipeline ran thus. Raw reads were processed with MiGEC to extract unique molecular identifiers, and MiXCR was used to determine CDR3 positions. Recombination models were inferred per individual with the repgenHMM and IGoR tools using an EM algorithm. The analysis of shared clonotypes was done with the tcR package in R, with sharing normalized by the product of cloneset sizes. Out-of-frame nonproductive sequences were analyzed to study raw recombination free of thymic and clonal selection effects. Using fastp at Q25 and MiXCR, TCRdb reprocessed the public reads and kept productive beta chains. Every distinct CDR3 protein forms one entry, paired with its most common genes and DNA. The V and J calls reflect TCRdb's pipeline rather than the authors' work. The sample has roughly 250,000 distinct CDR3 sequences on record, around 7% of them singletons. The ten largest clonotypes hold 3.6% of the sample.

The germline V gene gives CDR1 as MNHNS and CDR2 as SASEGT. Trimming takes 7 bases off V and 0 bases off J; junction bases not matched to a gene: 6. There are 15 amino acids in the CDR3, from cysteine to phenylalanine inclusive. Left in the record is the CDR3 DNA by itself, 45 bases read in frame from the first base. All donors were healthy Caucasians. The twin cohort comprised three pairs of female monozygotic twins, all aged roughly 18 to 30 years. Miltenyi CD45RO+ enrichment and human naive T-cell isolation kits were used to isolate memory (CD45RO+) and naive T cells from PBMC. These same data were also listed under a study on yellow fever vaccine responses in identical twins. In that second paper, the authors write: The T cell response to vaccination in identical twins was reported by the authors to appear partly convergent and partly personalized. In the study, vaccine-responding T cell clones were precisely tracked in identical twins.

The chain is made from TRBV6-1 and TRBJ2-1, with 7 central nucleotides matching TRBD2. This clonotype was obtained from a woman younger than 35 in good health. The specimen sequenced was memory (CD45RO+) T cells sorted from blood. In light of the paper, this sample's cell subset or site label describes: CD45RO+ enriched T cells. The CDR3 loop reads CASTPSGASYNEQFF. The DNA sequence follows: TGTGCCAGCACCCCTAGCGGAGCCTCCTACAATGAGCAGTTCTTC.